This T cell receptor (beta chain) was recovered during a study of response to subunit inactivated influenza vaccine. The study's findings and limits: Each seasonal influenza vaccination recruits few new T cells, the authors suggested.

Using its own MiXCR run on the RT-PCR reads, TCRdb lists one record per CDR3 protein. The sample consists of more than 700,000 distinct CDR3 sequences, 21% of them appearing once. CDR1 LGHNA and CDR2 YNFKEQ come from the germline V gene. Unmatched junction bases numbered 8, after V lost 8 bases and J lost 0 bases. The CDR3 is made up of 17 amino acids. As regards this clonotype: The antigen remains undetermined.

Sequencing used PBMCs from blood, obtained roughly 5 days after vaccination. This sequence originates from a man over 45 who received an inactivated influenza vaccine. This chain uses TRBV4-2 with TRBJ2-3; 13 bases line up with TRBD2. The CDR3 sequence is CASQTSGGAGSTDTQYF. The CDR3, as DNA: TGTGCCAGCCAAACTAGCGGGGGGGCCGGGAGCACAGATACGCAGTATTTT.